This T cell receptor (beta chain) is drawn from a study of neurological immune-mediated disorders. At the level of the study: Of the multiple sclerosis patients, about 34 in total, some 30 were relapsing-remitting and 3 were secondary progressive.

Many counts were recorded for this clonotype. Its antigen is not known. Study findings and constraints: On phylogenetic grouping, the repertoires of 18 of 34 multiple sclerosis patients fell within one related-CDR3 cluster, constituting a possible signature.

Synthesis of cDNA was accomplished via 5'RACE employing 10-nucleotide random UMIs. TCRdb ran MiXCR on the 5' RACE reads and lists one entry per CDR3 protein. The sample records roughly 80,000 distinct CDR3 sequences, 5% to 6.5% being singletons. Time point of the sample: longitudinal time-point 2. Unsorted libraries used 2 million PBMCs kept at -80 degrees C. The V gene's germline CDR1 is SQVTM and CDR2 ANQGSEA. With 5 bases clipped from V and 7 bases from J, the junction kept 5 bases outside the gene matches. The CDR3 length is 12 residues. The receptor comes from a woman in her sixties or seventies with multiple sclerosis. The chain is built from TRBV29-1 and TRBJ1-2, with TRBD1 matching over 9 bases. The sequenced sample was PBMCs. CDR3: CSVWTGEGGYTF. The CDR3 DNA sequence: TGCAGCGTTTGGACAGGGGAAGGTGGCTACACCTTC.